This T cell receptor beta chain was sequenced in a study of Ad26.COV2.S vaccination and SARS-CoV-2 variants. Study details: Doses of Ad26.COV2.S were injected into muscle once or twice, 56 days apart. General study findings and limits: Reported post-vaccination CD8+ and CD4+ T cell responses to spike showed substantial breadth. Measurement of non-spike TCR breadth gave similar results in vaccine and placebo recipients. Placebo recipients showed lower spike-specific TCR breadth than vaccinees.

The treatment was: 19 received Ad26.COV2.S at low or high dose, single or two shots; roughly 5 received placebo; per-sample allocation not given. Samples were taken on day 63 after the first vaccine or placebo injection. Repertoires were generated with immunoSEQ multiplex PCR, while TCRdb's copy carries only in-frame clones and drops some. The sample lists about 350,000 clones, more than 75% occurring once. Germline V gene sequence: CDR1 SGDLS, CDR2 YYNGEE. The ends were cut back, 3 bases at V and 2 bases at J, with 13 bases in the middle. There are 15 residues in the CDR3. As regards this clone: Its matching antigen is unknown.

The TCR was taken from a person aged 18-65 years who received the Ad26.COV2.S COVID-19 vaccine or a placebo. The genes are TRBV9 and TRBJ2-3; D unresolved. The input for sequencing was peripheral blood, taken in a trial of Ad26.COV2.S vaccine versus placebo. DNA of the CDR3: TGTGCCAGCAGCGAGGAGCACAAGCCCACAGATACGCAGTATTTT. As protein: CASSEEHKPTDTQYF.